A single sample gave rise to the 15 T cell receptor beta chains below, sequenced in a study of blood T cell repertoires in COVID-19. Measured with immunoSEQ multiplex PCR; TCRdb has only the in-frame clones, and not every one. The sample yields approximately 500,000 clones, roughly 90% seen once. The sequencing sample was made of PBMCs or T cells enriched from blood (not recorded which). Every receptor here comes from a woman between 40 and 55 years old who had recovered from COVID-19.

The J gene is TRBJ2-7, the V gene TRBV30, with TRBD2 as a possible D gene (5 bases). Looked up from germline, CDR1 is GTSNPN and CDR2 is SVGIG (reference sequence). The CDR3 sequence is 14 residues long. V was clipped by 3 bases and J by 0 bases, with 12 bases between them. The CDR3 bases are TGTGCCTGGAGGGGGAGTGGGAGCTCCTACGAGCAGTACTTC. It encodes CAWRGSGSSYEQYF.

J is TRBJ1-4 and V is TRBV15; perhaps TRBD1 as D (6 bases). The V end lost 3 bases, the J end lost 5 bases, and 25 bases lay between the germline ends. Germline values: CDR1 LNHNV, CDR2 YYDKDF (reference sequence). The CDR3 is made up of 19 amino acids. The CDR3 nucleotides are TGTGCCACCAGCAGGGCCCGTACAACAAACAGGGCCAGGAATGAAAAACTGTTTTTT. Its protein product is CATSRARTTNRARNEKLFF.

The V call is TRBV7-9, the J call TRBJ2-7, with D perhaps TRBD1 (7 bases). Germline CDR1 reads SEHNR; CDR2 reads FQNEAQ (reference sequence). V lost 6 bases and J lost 3, with 15 bases in between. This CDR3 is built from 14 residues. In DNA form, the CDR3 reads TGTGCCAGCAGTTACGGGGGACAGAACTACGAGCAGTACTTC. Translated, it gives CASSYGGQNYEQYF.

This rearrangement joins TRBV5-4 to TRBJ2-3; D possibly corresponds to TRBD2 (6 bases). This CDR3 has 15 amino acids. The germline V and J ends were trimmed by 4 bases and 5 bases, with 17 bases remaining between them. Germline CDR1 is SGHNT and CDR2 is YYREEE (reference sequence). The CDR3 protein is CASSQTRESEDTQYF. For the CDR3, the DNA is TGTGCCAGCAGCCAGACCCGGGAGTCTGAAGATACGCAGTATTTT.

This chain connects TRBV11-2 to TRBJ2-5, with D unclear. CDR3 length equals 13 residues. Germline V gene sequence: CDR1 SGHAT, CDR2 FQNNGV. V gave up 1 base and J gave up 10 bases, with 13 bases separating them. CDR3 DNA sequence: TGTGCCAGCAGCTTAGGAGAGCGTAAGGACCAGTACTTC. Residues: CASSLGERKDQYF. The entire variable domain, with the rest obtained from reference TRBV11-2 and TRBJ2-5, is as follows: EAGVAQSPRYKIIEKRQSVAFWCNPISGHATLYWYQQILGQGPKLLIQFQNNGVVDDSQLPKDRFSAERLKGVDSTLKIQPAKLEDSAVYLCASSLGERKDQYFGPGTRLLVL.

This chain joins TRBV5-4 and TRBJ2-3; 7 positions match TRBD2. CDR1 and CDR2 (germline): SGHNT, YYREEE (reference sequence). Trimming removed 5 bases from V and 1 base from J; junction bases left unmatched: 7. The CDR3 contains 15 residues. The CDR3, as DNA: TGTGCCAGCAGTTCCGTGGGGGGGGGCACAGATACGCAGTATTTT. Translation: CASSSVGGGTDTQYF. Using reference TRBV5-4 and TRBJ2-3 for the parts outside the CDR3, the full variable domain is ETGVTQSPTHLIKTRGQQVTLRCSSQSGHNTVSWYQQALGQGPQFIFQYYREEENGRGNFPPRFSGLQFPNYSSELNVNALELDDSALYLCASSSVGGGTDTQYFGPGTRLTVL.

The rearrangement uses TRBV15 and TRBJ2-3, with 12 bases fitting TRBD2. The CDR3 runs to 18 residues. Germline CDR1 LNHNV, CDR2 YYDKDF (reference sequence). J lost 3 bases, V lost 1 base, and 8 bases had no gene match. The DNA of the CDR3 is TGTGCCACCAGCAGAGGACTAGCGGGGGTACTTGTGACAGATACGCAGTATTTT. Translating it yields CATSRGLAGVLVTDTQYF.

Here the CDR3 DNA reads TGTGCCAGTAGTAACCCCCAGGGGAAGGACACTGAAGCTTTCTTT. Residues: CASSNPQGKDTEAFF. The genes are TRBV19 and TRBJ1-1, with a tentative D call TRBD1 (6 bases). CDR1 and CDR2 (germline): LNHDA, SQIVND (reference sequence). The CDR3 runs 15 residues. Trimming pared 4 bases from V and 3 bases from J, leaving 15 bases between.

The rearrangement links TRBV20-1 to TRBJ1-1; the D gene is possibly TRBD1 (5 bases). This CDR3 region has 13 residues. Germline CDR1 is DFQATT and CDR2 is SNEGSKA (reference sequence). V was shortened by 3 bases and J by 12 bases, with 20 bases between the two germline ends. DNA of the CDR3: TGCAGTGCTAGTGGCGGGTCAGGGAGGAGAACTTTCTTT. Protein sequence: CSASGGSGRRTFF.

This chain links TRBV2 with TRBJ2-2; no firm D call. Germline CDR1 SNHLY, CDR2 FYNNEI. The length of the CDR3 is 15 residues. V shed 4 bases and J shed 0 bases, with 9 bases lying between them. CDR3 sequence reads: CASSVKPSNTGELFF. DNA for the CDR3: TGTGCCAGCAGTGTCAAGCCTTCGAACACCGGGGAGCTGTTTTTT. The whole variable domain, remainder taken from reference TRBV2 and TRBJ2-2, is EPEVTQTPSHQVTQMGQEVILRCVPISNHLYFYWYRQILGQKVEFLVSFYNNEISEKSEIFDDQFSVERPDGSNFTLKIRSTKLEDSAMYFCASSVKPSNTGELFFGEGSRLTVL.

The chain uses TRBV10-3 and TRBJ1-2; possibly TRBD1 for D (6 bases). CDR3 length equals 15 residues. Germline assignment: CDR1 ENHRY and CDR2 SYGVKD. V was clipped by 6 bases and J by 3 bases, with 17 bases between them. The CDR3 DNA is TGTGCCATCAGGAAATCCACAGGGTTGGACTATGGCTACACCTTC. It is translated as CAIRKSTGLDYGYTF.

V and J are TRBV10-3 and TRBJ1-2; 7 bases map to TRBD1. Trimming removed 5 bases from V and 5 bases from J; junction bases left unmatched: 8. This CDR3 region has 14 residues. Looked up from germline, CDR1 is ENHRY and CDR2 is SYGVKD. The CDR3 spells CAISTGDQPYGYTF. The CDR3 DNA is TGTGCCATCAGTACAGGGGATCAACCTTATGGCTACACCTTC.

V and J are TRBV28 and TRBJ1-5; D is possibly TRBD1 (5 bases). The germline gives CDR1 MDHEN, CDR2 SYDVKM. This CDR3 spans 14 amino acids. Trimming removed 2 bases from V and 2 bases from J, with 7 bases in between. CDR3 bases: TGTGCCAGCAGTTTACAGGGCGGCAATCAGCCCCAGCATTTT. Translating gives CASSLQGGNQPQHF.

This chain joins TRBV9 and TRBJ1-1, with D possibly being TRBD1 (5 bases). Germline assignment: CDR1 SGDLS and CDR2 YYNGEE. Trimming pared 4 bases from V and 2 bases from J, leaving 21 bases between. The length of the CDR3 is 17 residues. CDR3 protein: CASSYRGDSTYNTEAFF. In DNA, the CDR3 is TGTGCCAGCAGCTATCGGGGGGACTCGACCTATAACACTGAAGCTTTCTTT.

This clone has only a few counts. The chain combines TRBV18 with TRBJ1-1; 8 nucleotides align to TRBD1. This CDR3 has 17 amino acids. J was trimmed by 1 base and V by 5 bases; bases with no gene match: 12. Germline-derived CDR1 and CDR2 are KGHSH and LQKENI. CDR3 protein: CASSSFRDRKPNTEAFF. CDR3 sequence (DNA): TGTGCCAGCTCATCCTTCCGGGACAGGAAACCGAACACTGAAGCTTTCTTT.